This T cell receptor (beta chain) originates from a study of blood T cell repertoires in COVID-19. Study context: Sites in the United States, Italy and Spain provided acute and convalescent COVID-19 samples. The cDNA or gDNA used as material had been derived from T cells, B-cell-depleted T cells, or PBMCs.

Only in-frame clones appear in the TCRdb table, and some are missing; sequencing was by immunoSEQ multiplex PCR. The data contain about 200,000 clones, under 90% of them singletons. Between the trimmed V and J ends, which lost 6 bases and 3 bases, there was a span of 10 bases. This CDR3 is 13 amino acids long. Germline-derived CDR1 and CDR2 are MNHNY and SVGAGI (reference sequence). The chain employs TRBV6-6 and TRBJ2-3; D gene uncertain. This clonotype originated in a middle-aged man with acute or convalescent COVID-19. The sequencing sample was made of peripheral blood. The CDR3 coding sequence is TGTGCCAGCAGGACTCAAACGACAGATACGCAGTATTTT. Amino acid sequence: CASRTQTTDTQYF.